This T cell receptor beta chain appears in the sequencing data of a study of CD8 T cells in ankylosing spondylitis. Study-wide results and caveats: There were earlier reports of some motif variants in reactive arthritis synovial fluid and blood.

MiXCR was run by TCRdb on the 5' RACE reads, yielding one entry per CDR3 protein. The table shows 240,000 or so distinct CDR3 sequences, with around 10% occurring only once. About this clonotype itself: The antigen is undetermined.

CDR1 and CDR2 (germline): SGHAT, FQDESV (reference sequence). Trimming took off 5 bases at V and 4 bases at J, with 20 bases between the two ends. This CDR3 comprises 16 residues. The sample consisted of blood, either unsorted or a sorted T cell fraction (not recorded which). This chain uses TRBV11-1 with TRBJ1-1, with D tentatively TRBD1 (6 bases). The TCR sequence derives from a male donor with ankylosing spondylitis or in good health (not recorded which). The CDR3 bases are TGTGCCAGCAGCCCACCCATCAGGGGAGTCGGCACTGAAGCTTTCTTT. Amino acids: CASSPPIRGVGTEAFF.